Following are 11 T cell receptor beta chains from one sample sequenced in a study of T-cell reconstitution after alpha-beta-depleted transplantation in children listed by TCRdb under 2016. In light of the paper, this sample's treatment or condition label describes: allogeneic hematopoietic cell transplantation with graft depleted of TCRalphabeta T cells and CD19 B cells. Library prep was done by PCR. TCRdb lists the instrument as Illumina HiSeq 2500. TCR library preparation used molecular barcoding, with unique molecular identifiers applied to normalize quantification of the TCRbeta repertoire. The raw public data were reprocessed by TCRdb itself: fastp quality trimming at Q25, MiXCR clonotype calling, in-frame beta chains only. Entries are consolidated by CDR3 protein sequence, retaining the most common genes and DNA. The sample table contains fewer than 400,000 distinct CDR3 sequences; only one count was recorded for more than 20% of them. The ten biggest clones cover approximately 11% of the sample.

The material was PBMCs, mostly from graft donor cells, obtained 180 days after TCRalphabeta/CD19-depleted stem cell transplant. Source of these receptors: a male patient aged 5 to 17 who had a stem cell transplant for acute lymphoblastic leukemia, so the T cells may come from the graft donor.

This clonotype was seen ten or more times. The V and J genes are TRBV29-1 and TRBJ2-5; weak D call: TRBD1 (6 bases). Trimming took off 4 bases at V and 9 bases at J, with 18 bases between the two ends. This CDR3 has 13 amino acids. CDR1 is SQVTM, CDR2 ANQGSEA, per germline. CDR3 loop: CSVGTGRGEAQYF. In nucleotides, the CDR3 is TGCAGCGTTGGAACAGGGCGAGGAGAAGCCCAGTACTTC.

There are a few counts of this clonotype. The genes are TRBV9 and TRBJ2-3; 7 bases fit TRBD1. V gave up 3 bases and J gave up 5 bases; unmatched junction bases: 0. The CDR3 sequence is 12 residues long. Germline assignment: CDR1 SGDLS and CDR2 YYNGEE. The CDR3 loop is CASSGTGDTQYF. CDR3 DNA sequence: TGTGCCAGCAGCGGGACAGGAGATACGCAGTATTTT.

This clonotype was found a few times. The chain carries TRBV2 and TRBJ1-1; D may be TRBD1 (5 bases). The V gene's germline CDR1 is SNHLY and CDR2 FYNNEI. This CDR3 contains 14 residues. With 7 bases removed from V and 2 bases from J, the gap between germline ends came to 14 bases. The CDR3 loop is CASIWGPLNTEAFF. The CDR3 DNA reads as TGTGCCAGCATCTGGGGACCCCTTAACACTGAAGCTTTCTTT.

Only a few counts were recorded for this clonotype. V is TRBV12-3 or TRBV12-4 and J is TRBJ1-6; a possible D gene is TRBD1 (6 bases). Trimming left V 7 bases short and J 10 bases short, with 17 bases between. This CDR3 has 14 amino acids. CDR3 nucleotide sequence: TGTGCCAGCACCCAAAGGGGGAATCGATCACCCCTCCACTTT. Its translation is CASTQRGNRSPLHF.

In its sample, this clonotype was seen a few times. The genes are TRBV24-1 and TRBJ2-1; D is perhaps TRBD2 (5 bases). Germline CDR1 KGHDR, CDR2 SFDVKD. The CDR3 sequence is 12 residues long. The V and J ends lost 4 bases and 12 bases respectively, with 12 bases between them. CDR3 loop: CATSEAGRGQFF. The CDR3 DNA follows: TGTGCCACCAGTGAGGCGGGTAGAGGGCAGTTCTTC.

The gene calls are TRBV11-2 and TRBJ2-7; D may be TRBD2 (6 bases). This CDR3 comprises 13 residues. The germline CDR1 and CDR2 sequences are SGHAT and FQNNGV. Trimming took off 4 bases at V and 7 bases at J, with 14 bases between the two ends. The DNA of the CDR3 is TGTGCCAGCAGCTACGTAGCGGTGGGGGAGCAGTACTTC. Translation: CASSYVAVGEQYF.

CDR3 region: CASSFRGRTDTQYF. The CDR3 region has the DNA TGTGCCAGCAGCTTTCGGGGGCGGACAGATACGCAGTATTTT. The rearrangement links TRBV11-2 to TRBJ2-3; D may correspond to TRBD1 or TRBD2 (6 bases each). V lost 3 bases, J lost 3 bases, and 10 bases lay in between. Germline values: CDR1 SGHAT, CDR2 FQNNGV. The CDR3 spans 14 residues.

This clonotype was counted a few times. J is TRBJ2-2 and V is TRBV5-1; D is possibly TRBD1 (5 bases). The CDR3 contains 17 residues. The germline V and J ends were trimmed by 3 bases and 4 bases, with 19 bases remaining between them. Germline V gives CDR1 SGHRS, CDR2 YFSETQ. In DNA form, the CDR3 reads TGCGCCAGCAGCTCCGGGCCGTGGGCGCAGGGCACCGGGGAGCTGTTTTTT. This codes for CASSSGPWAQGTGELFF.

V is TRBV10-3 and J is TRBJ1-4; 11 nucleotides match TRBD1. Germline CDR1 reads ENHRY; CDR2 reads SYGVKD. This CDR3 has 15 residues. V trimming: 6 bases; J trimming: 7 bases; junction bases outside the gene matches: 7. The CDR3: CAISETGTGGEKLFF. The CDR3 DNA sequence: TGTGCCATCAGCGAAACCGGGACAGGGGGTGAAAAACTGTTTTTT.

V gene TRBV5-1 combines with J gene TRBJ1-1; no clear D. The germline V and J ends were trimmed by 1 base and 5 bases, with 12 bases remaining between them. From germline, CDR1 is SGHRS and CDR2 YFSETQ. The CDR3 runs 14 residues. Here the CDR3 DNA reads TGCGCCAGCAGCTTGACGAATTATGCAACTGAAGCTTTCTTT. Its protein is CASSLTNYATEAFF.

V is TRBV12-3 or TRBV12-4 and J is TRBJ2-5; 8 positions agree with TRBD1. Unmatched junction bases numbered 4, after V lost 6 bases and J lost 7 bases. The CDR3 runs to 12 residues. CDR3 residues: CASSHTGGTQYF. CDR3 DNA: TGTGCCAGCAGCCATACAGGGGGGACCCAGTACTTC.